These T cell receptor beta chains were read from a single sample in a study of T cells after yellow fever vaccination. Each CDR3 protein is one row after TCRdb ran MiXCR on the 5' RACE reads. The sample lists about 250,000 distinct CDR3 sequences; 3.6% were seen once. Sequencing was performed on PBMCs, taken 15 days after the yellow fever booster vaccination. These receptors originate from a man aged 18 to 35 who received the YFV17D yellow fever vaccine. Each CDR3 is given with its conserved first and last residue. A D gene is named only where the DNA matches it firmly. A clone size is listed for some rows: how often the clone was seen (once, few, many), or a class if it is expanded.

V,D,size,J,CDR3,DNA
TRBV25-1,NA,many,TRBJ1-1,CASTESSWGNTEAFF,TGTGCCAGCACCGAATCGAGTTGGGGGAACACTGAAGCTTTCTTT
TRBV27,TRBD2,many,TRBJ2-1,CASSLVRGGGALYNEQFF,TGTGCCAGCAGTTTAGTCCGGGGCGGGGGGGCCCTTTACAATGAGCAGTTCTTC
TRBV7-2,NA,many,TRBJ1-2,CASSFGYDTANYGYTF,TGTGCCAGCAGCTTCGGGTACGATACAGCTAACTATGGCTACACCTTC
TRBV11-2,TRBD1,many,TRBJ2-5,CASSPMGQGEETQYF,TGTGCCAGCAGCCCCATGGGACAGGGTGAGGAGACCCAGTACTTC
TRBV12-3/TRBV12-4,NA,many,TRBJ1-6,CASSPHRNSPLHF,TGTGCCAGCAGTCCCCACAGGAATTCACCCCTCCACTTT
TRBV6-5,NA,many,TRBJ1-2,CASGWDRANYGYTF,TGTGCCAGCGGATGGGATAGGGCTAACTATGGCTACACCTTC
TRBV5-4,NA,many,TRBJ1-2,CASSLAGQGGNRGYTF,TGTGCCAGCAGCTTGGCCGGCCAGGGAGGGAATCGTGGCTACACCTTC
TRBV27,TRBD1,many,TRBJ2-4,CATKQGAWAKNIQYF,TGTGCCACCAAACAGGGGGCTTGGGCCAAAAACATTCAGTACTTC
TRBV5-5,TRBD1,many,TRBJ2-1,CASSSRNPGQGANEQFF,TGTGCCAGCAGCTCCAGGAACCCGGGACAGGGGGCTAATGAGCAGTTCTTC
TRBV6-5,TRBD1,many,TRBJ1-2,CASSYYRGNYGYTF,TGTGCCAGCAGTTACTACAGGGGCAACTATGGCTACACCTTC
TRBV5-1,NA,many,TRBJ2-5,CASSLSQGAVSYF,TGCGCCAGCAGCTTATCGCAGGGCGCGGTATCTTACTTC
TRBV9,TRBD2,many,TRBJ2-3,CASSPGGLPTQYF,TGTGCCAGCAGCCCGGGGGGTCTGCCTACGCAGTATTTT
TRBV4-3,NA,many,TRBJ1-6,CASSQGQSSYNSPLHF,TGCGCCAGCAGCCAAGGACAGAGTAGCTATAATTCACCCCTCCACTTT
TRBV12-3/TRBV12-4,NA,many,TRBJ1-2,CASTHQGRGLGYTF,TGTGCCAGCACCCATCAGGGCAGGGGTCTAGGCTACACCTTC
TRBV5-1,NA,many,TRBJ1-1,CASSLAPLLNTEAFF,TGCGCCAGCAGCTTGGCCCCGCTACTGAACACTGAAGCTTTCTTT
TRBV5-1,TRBD1,many,TRBJ1-1,CASSRTGYTEAFF,TGCGCCAGCAGCCGGACAGGGTACACTGAAGCTTTCTTT
TRBV5-4,TRBD2,NA,TRBJ2-3,CASSLPGLGADTQYF,TGTGCCAGCAGCTTGCCCGGACTAGGCGCGGATACGCAGTATTTT
TRBV10-3,NA,NA,TRBJ1-1,CAIREAGHTEAFF,TGTGCCATCAGAGAGGCGGGACACACTGAAGCTTTCTTT
TRBV7-7,NA,many,TRBJ1-3,CASLWPSSGNTIYF,TGTGCTAGCTTGTGGCCGAGCTCTGGAAACACCATATATTTT
TRBV5-1,NA,many,TRBJ1-5,CASSTDRNQPQHF,TGCGCCAGCAGCACGGACAGAAATCAGCCCCAGCATTTT
TRBV1,NA,many,TRBJ1-5,CTSSPNRGPLSNQPQHF,TGCACCAGCAGCCCTAACAGGGGTCCTTTGAGCAATCAGCCCCAGCATTTT
TRBV6-5,NA,many,TRBJ2-3,CASSYRGSTDTQYF,TGTGCCAGCAGTTACCGGGGGAGCACAGATACGCAGTATTTT
TRBV3-1,NA,many,TRBJ1-2,CASSQGYGWAGTF,TGTGCCAGCAGCCAAGGTTACGGATGGGCTGGCACCTTC
TRBV10-3,TRBD1,many,TRBJ1-1,CAAAGQMNTEAFF,TGTGCCGCGGCGGGACAGATGAACACTGAAGCTTTCTTT
TRBV6-2/TRBV6-3,NA,many,TRBJ2-2,CASIQALNTGELFF,TGTGCCAGCATCCAAGCCCTTAACACCGGGGAGCTGTTTTTT
TRBV5-6,TRBD2,many,TRBJ2-1,CASSLPGTRTFF,TGTGCCAGCAGCTTGCCCGGGACTAGAACATTCTTC
TRBV7-2,NA,many,TRBJ2-5,CASSRGQAQETQYF,TGTGCCAGCAGCCGTGGACAAGCGCAAGAGACCCAGTACTTC
TRBV18,TRBD1,many,TRBJ1-4,CASSPGTGREKLFF,TGTGCCAGCTCACCAGGGACAGGACGGGAAAAACTGTTTTTT
TRBV7-9,NA,many,TRBJ1-1,CASSKLTDLNTEAFF,TGTGCCAGCAGCAAGCTGACAGATTTAAACACTGAAGCTTTCTTT
TRBV19,NA,many,TRBJ1-2,CASSISPFGNYGYTF,TGTGCCAGTAGTATATCCCCTTTCGGGAACTATGGCTACACCTTC
TRBV5-5,NA,many,TRBJ2-5,CASSQDLTQYF,TGTGCCAGCAGCCAGGACCTCACCCAGTACTTC
TRBV5-1,NA,many,TRBJ2-3,CASSVGPSTDTQYF,TGCGCCAGCAGCGTGGGGCCTAGCACAGATACGCAGTATTTT
TRBV11-2,TRBD2,many,TRBJ2-2,CATRLAGFGGELFF,TGTGCCACTAGACTAGCGGGGTTTGGCGGGGAGCTGTTTTTT
TRBV29-1,NA,many,TRBJ2-3,CSVVPPTDTQYF,TGCAGCGTTGTCCCCCCCACAGATACGCAGTATTTT
TRBV5-1,NA,many,TRBJ2-3,CASSYLTGTDTQYF,TGCGCCAGCAGCTACTTAACAGGCACAGATACGCAGTATTTT
TRBV3-1,NA,NA,TRBJ1-1,CASSQGSYTEAFF,TGTGCCAGCAGCCAAGGGAGTTACACTGAAGCTTTCTTT
TRBV6-1,TRBD1,many,TRBJ1-1,CASSERQGGGTEAFF,TGTGCCAGCAGTGAAAGACAGGGAGGAGGCACTGAAGCTTTCTTT
TRBV20-1,NA,many,TRBJ1-5,CSATGVFLGAQPQHF,TGCAGTGCTACCGGAGTGTTCCTGGGAGCTCAGCCCCAGCATTTT
TRBV12-3/TRBV12-4,TRBD1,many,TRBJ1-4,CASSHDRDVDEKLFF,TGTGCCAGCAGCCACGACAGGGACGTCGATGAAAAACTGTTTTTT
TRBV5-1,NA,many,TRBJ2-7,CASSLVSGEQYF,TGCGCCAGCAGCTTGGTGTCAGGCGAGCAGTACTTC
TRBV20-1,NA,many,TRBJ2-5,CSAIRRRYQETQYF,TGCAGTGCTATACGACGACGATATCAAGAGACCCAGTACTTC
TRBV20-1,NA,many,TRBJ2-1,CSATLRAGEQFF,TGCAGTGCTACTCTGCGGGCCGGTGAGCAGTTCTTC
TRBV7-8,NA,many,TRBJ1-2,CASSLVTQAGGYTF,TGTGCCAGCAGCTTAGTCACACAGGCCGGTGGCTACACCTTC
TRBV7-9,NA,many,TRBJ2-7,CASSPLAREHETYEQYF,TGTGCCAGCAGCCCCCTAGCCAGGGAACACGAGACCTACGAGCAGTACTTC
TRBV7-9,NA,many,TRBJ2-5,CASSYVGGKETQYF,TGTGCCAGCAGCTACGTCGGGGGCAAGGAGACCCAGTACTTC
TRBV5-1,NA,many,TRBJ1-4,CASNPGTFGEKLFF,TGCGCCAGCAACCCCGGGACATTTGGTGAAAAACTGTTTTTT
TRBV5-1,NA,many,TRBJ2-1,CASSFATGSSYNEQFF,TGCGCCAGCAGCTTTGCGACTGGGAGCTCCTACAATGAGCAGTTCTTC
TRBV7-3,NA,many,TRBJ1-6,CISEIVSGSPLHF,TGCATATCCGAGATTGTCTCCGGTTCACCCCTCCACTTT
TRBV6-2/TRBV6-3,TRBD2,many,TRBJ2-3,CASSSPVLAGAGTDTQYF,TGTGCCAGCAGTTCCCCTGTACTAGCGGGGGCCGGCACAGATACGCAGTATTTT
TRBV12-3/TRBV12-4,NA,many,TRBJ2-7,CASSFRARLLGTTYEQYF,TGTGCCAGCAGTTTTAGGGCAAGGCTGCTGGGTACAACCTACGAGCAGTACTTC
TRBV19,TRBD1,many,TRBJ1-2,CASSWDSTNYGYTF,TGTGCCAGTAGTTGGGACAGCACTAACTATGGCTACACCTTC
TRBV25-1,NA,many,TRBJ2-1,CASSEPGGGGEQFF,TGTGCCAGCAGTGAGCCAGGGGGCGGGGGTGAGCAGTTCTTC
TRBV9,NA,many,TRBJ1-4,CASSVAGRVDEKLFF,TGTGCCAGCAGCGTAGCGGGTAGGGTGGATGAAAAACTGTTTTTT